This TCR beta chain was recorded in a study of T cell responses to AZD1222 COVID-19 vaccine. This clone has just a few counts. Its antigen is not identified. This table comes from immunoSEQ multiplex PCR, and its TCRdb copy is limited to in-frame clones, with some not included. The sample yields around 140,000 clones, over 75% seen once. Study-wide results and limits: Just a handful of AZD1222 recipients were seropositive at baseline. Females made up more of the donors, who were largely white British, and clonal diversity may have come out too low. After the peak T cell response, and only then, were repertoires sampled. An increase in Spike-specific TCR breadth and depth was observed after two AZD1222 doses.

The sequenced sample was peripheral blood, obtained 28 days after the second dose of the MenACWY control vaccine. The sequence derives from an adult who received the MenACWY meningococcal vaccine as a control.

Written as DNA, the CDR3 is TGTGCCAGCAGCGTCGACGGGCCACTGGACGAGCAGTACTTC. Translated: CASSVDGPLDEQYF. The V and J genes are TRBV7-2 and TRBJ2-7; D is ambiguous. This CDR3 has 14 residues. Germline-derived CDR1 and CDR2 are SGHTA and FQGNSA. Trimming took off 5 bases at V and 5 bases at J, with 16 bases between the two ends.